This T cell receptor beta chain was identified in a study of cytomegalovirus exposure and HLA in healthy donors. Turning to the study itself: Genotyping of more than 300 donors showed that around 85% belonged to the Caucasian-associated ancestry cluster.

CDR1 and CDR2 (germline): LNHNV, YYDKDF (reference sequence). V lost 5 bases, J lost 7 bases, and 12 bases lay in between. The CDR3 contains 13 residues. PCR amplification relied on 60 Vbeta primers (plus 13 Jbeta primers). Profiling relied on immunoSEQ multiplex PCR, and the TCRdb table lists in-frame clones only, not all of them. The repertoire includes roughly 200,000 clones, about 80% of them detected once, and 0.63% sits in the top ten. The study sampled nominally healthy donors, though unrecorded immune exposures were likely. To note about this clone: Its antigen is not known.

General study results and limits: V- and J-gene trimming in TCR beta was tied to a missense DCLRE1C variant by an analysis performed later.

The source of this sequence is a man between 18 and 35 years old in good health and CMV-seronegative. The chain combines TRBV15 with TRBJ1-5; D gene ambiguous. The material sequenced was PBMCs. This CDR3 reads CATSSGFGQPQHF. The CDR3 region has the DNA TGTGCCACCAGCTCGGGGTTCGGCCAGCCCCAGCATTTT.